The entry that follows covers one T cell receptor (beta chain) sequence. Antigen unknown. Within the sample, other DNA sequences also encode this same CDR3. The sample is drawn from a study of cytomegalovirus exposure and HLA in healthy donors. Study-wide findings and caveats: In a later analysis, specific HLA alleles were associated with over 15,000 TCR beta sequences at a 0.05 false discovery rate. In an earlier analysis, about 90% or about 30%: the productive usage of most TCR beta V segments. A later analysis linked a missense DCLRE1C variant to TCR beta V- and J-gene trimming.

At collection, donors were nominally healthy, but unrecorded immune exposures were probable. Researchers ran the PCR with 60 Vbeta and 13 Jbeta primers. TCRdb's table, derived via immunoSEQ multiplex PCR, lists solely in-frame clones and lacks some. The table shows 100,000 to 150,000 clones, with 74% occurring only once. Germline trimming cut 4 bases from V and 5 bases from J; bases unmatched to any gene: 3. Germline CDR1 is SGHRS and CDR2 is YFSETQ. This CDR3 is 15 amino acids long. The specimen sequenced was PBMCs. The genes are TRBV5-1 and TRBJ2-3; 14 bases match TRBD2. The TCR was taken from a woman aged 50 to 65 in good health and CMV-seropositive. This CDR3 reads CASSGGTSGGDTQYF. In DNA form, the CDR3 reads TGCGCCAGCAGCGGCGGGACTAGCGGGGGAGATACGCAGTATTTT.